The entry that follows covers one TCR beta chain sequence. Its binding antigen is unknown. Base qualities are missing; no much larger clone stands one base away. The TCRbeta CDR3 regions were amplified in a multiplexed two-step PCR with Vbeta-specific forward primers and Jbeta-specific reverse primers. Through the immunoSEQ service, the TCRbeta libraries were run on an Illumina instrument for sequencing. Per the source publication's procedure: V, D and J genes were assigned using IMGT annotation, and counts were corrected for multiplex PCR bias using synthetic CDR3 analogues. In the immunoSEQ Analyzer, repertoire clonality was calculated as one minus the normalized Shannon entropy. Whether a clone counted as expanded was decided by Fisher's exact test with Benjamini-Hochberg false discovery rate control and a two-tailed cutoff of P<0.01. This is the immuneACCESS table as TCRdb keeps it, with only in-frame sequences that have V and J called. A part of the clones is gone; compared with another copy, unresolved V genes explain less than half, and the rest is unexplained. The V and J calls and clone size come from that table; D and trimming were worked out from the DNA. This sample is represented by some 10,000 clones; roughly nine tenths of them were singletons. Of the sample, nearly 0.45% falls within the top ten clones.

The data originate from a study of regulatory dendritic cells for organ transplantation (dated by TCRdb to about 2017). Background for the entire study: To make regulatory dendritic cells, monocytes were cultured with vitamin D3 on days 0 and 4 and with IL-10 on day 4. TCRbeta repertoires were sequenced from sorted naive and memory CD4+ and CD8+ T cells before and after allostimulation with regulatory or mature dendritic cells. On day 6, LPS was added to the DC cultures so that the response of the DCs to a potent maturation-inducing agent could be evaluated.

Sorted T cell subsets were CFSE-labeled and co-cultured for approximately 5 days with allogeneic regulatory or mature dendritic cells at a 1:10 DC:T ratio. FACS was used to sort CD4+ or CD8+ cells into naive T cells, defined as CD45RA+, and memory T cells, defined as CD45RO+. The T cells used for TCR sequencing were obtained from two healthy control subjects. The Qiagen DNeasy Blood & Tissue Kit was used for extraction of genomic DNA. What the work shows at the level of the full study, not this receptor alone: Naive CD4+ and CD8+ T cells showed highly diverse repertoires, whereas memory cells were less diverse and memory CD8+ cells were the most oligoclonal. Expansion of memory CD8+ clones was induced by allostimulation in both subjects, but more limited expansion appeared to be induced by regulatory dendritic cells than by mature dendritic cells. Of the resting subsets, memory CD8+ T cells had the largest number of alloreactive TCR clonotypes. The authors pointed out considerable heterogeneity between individuals in the alloreactive memory CD8+ T cell pool, and only a couple of subjects were sequenced.

Sequencing was done on a sample of naive CD8+ T cells from blood cultured with dendritic cells. Interpreted using the paper, the cell subset or site label stands for: CD45RA+ naive T cells. The TCR originated in a human donor in good health.

The CDR3 reads as follows: CASSSGLAGETQYF. The bases are TGTGCCAGCAGCTCGGGACTAGCAGGCGAGACCCAGTACTTC. The chain links TRBV7-2 with TRBJ2-5; the junction holds 9 bases that match TRBD2. The CDR1 and CDR2 encoded by the germline V gene are SGHTA and FQGNSA. Taken from cysteine to phenylalanine, the CDR3 has 14 residues. The DNA shown is the 42-base CDR3, in frame from base 1. Relative to germline, V is missing 4 bases and J is missing 5 bases, with 5 bases of the junction outside any gene match.